A single sample is the source of the 28 T cell receptor beta chains below, sequenced in a study of OX40 agonist ivuxolimab in advanced cancers. Profiled with immunoSEQ multiplex PCR; TCRdb holds only in-frame clones, not every one. The repertoire holds approximately 68,000 clones, with approximately 87% as singletons. The starting material was CD4+ or CD8+ T cells sorted from blood, obtained in a trial of the OX40 agonist ivuxolimab. Source of these receptors: an adult with an advanced solid tumor such as melanoma, head and neck, liver or kidney cancer.

The rearrangement links TRBV15 to TRBJ2-3; the match to TRBD2 covers 12 bases. The J segment lost 0 bases and the V segment lost 3 bases, leaving 7 bases of the junction unmatched. The CDR3 has 18 amino acids. From germline, CDR1 is LNHNV and CDR2 YYDKDF (reference sequence). The CDR3 region is CATSSLAGGSSSTDTQYF. CDR3 DNA: TGTGCCACCAGCAGTCTAGCGGGAGGGTCCTCAAGCACAGATACGCAGTATTTT.

The J gene is TRBJ1-6, the V gene TRBV4-3; D remains ambiguous. The ends were cut back, 0 bases at V and 10 bases at J, with 7 bases in the middle. The CDR3 is 13 residues long. Germline-derived CDR1 and CDR2 are LGHNA and YSLEER. CDR3 loop: CASSQEQRSPLHF. CDR3 coding DNA: TGCGCCAGCAGCCAAGAACAAAGGTCACCCCTCCACTTT.

The J gene is TRBJ1-2, the V gene TRBV30; D not certain. CDR3 length equals 11 residues. Germline V gene lookup returns CDR1 GTSNPN and CDR2 SVGIG (reference sequence). V lost 1 base, J lost 8 bases, and 8 bases lay in between. For the CDR3, the DNA is TGTGCCTGGAGTGAGTCCCTCGGCTACACCTTC. This encodes CAWSESLGYTF.

The chain carries TRBV5-1 and TRBJ1-2, with a weak D call TRBD1 (5 bases). The CDR3 is made up of 13 amino acids. Trimming took off 4 bases at V and 6 bases at J, with 13 bases between the two ends. The germline gives CDR1 SGHRS, CDR2 YFSETQ. CDR3 sequence: CASSSPGVDGYTF. The DNA for the CDR3 is TGCGCCAGCAGCAGCCCGGGGGTAGATGGCTACACCTTC.

The V gene is TRBV5-1, the J gene TRBJ2-7, with D perhaps matching TRBD1 (6 bases). The CDR3 is 12 amino acids. Trimming left V 2 bases short and J 4 bases short, with 7 bases between. Germline V gene lookup returns CDR1 SGHRS and CDR2 YFSETQ. The CDR3 nucleotides read TGCGCCAGCAGCTTAGGACAGTACGAGCAGTACTTC. This sequence encodes CASSLGQYEQYF.

J is TRBJ1-1 and V is TRBV5-1; D unclear. The germline V gene has CDR1 SGHRS and CDR2 YFSETQ. The CDR3 has 14 amino acids. Trimming removed 4 bases at V and 6 bases at J, with 16 bases between. The DNA of the CDR3 is TGCGCCAGCAGCCCAGCCCCCGTAGCGTCTGAAGCTTTCTTT. Its translation: CASSPAPVASEAFF. Full variable domain (outside the CDR3, taken from reference TRBV5-1 and TRBJ1-1): KAGVTQTPRYLIKTRGQQVTLSCSPISGHRSVSWYQQTPGQGLQFLFEYFSETQRNKGNFPGRFSGRQFSNSRSEMNVSTLELGDSALYLCASSPAPVASEAFFGQGTRLTVV.

The chain carries TRBV18 and TRBJ2-7, with D perhaps TRBD2 (6 bases). The V and J ends lost 3 bases and 6 bases respectively, with 15 bases between them. From germline, CDR1 is KGHSH and CDR2 LQKENI. The CDR3 spans 14 residues. The CDR3 protein is CASSPAEGRFEQYF. CDR3 in DNA: TGTGCCAGCTCACCTGCGGAGGGGAGGTTCGAGCAGTACTTC.

This chain uses TRBV4-3 with TRBJ2-1; TRBD2 agrees at 8 bases. The CDR3 consists of 16 residues. Trimming removed 0 bases from V and 9 bases from J; junction bases left unmatched: 10. Germline CDR1 is LGHNA and CDR2 is YSLEER. The CDR3 protein is CASSQDRPGGRGEQFF. In DNA form, the CDR3 reads TGCGCCAGCAGCCAAGATCGCCCGGGGGGGCGTGGTGAGCAGTTCTTC.

This clone was seen only a few times. The V and J genes are TRBV2 and TRBJ2-3; D call uncertain. Germline CDR1 is SNHLY and CDR2 is FYNNEI. V dropped 6 bases and J dropped 6 bases, with 10 bases sitting between them. This CDR3 is built from 12 residues. As DNA, the CDR3 is TGTGCCAGCAGCACACAACAGGATACGCAGTATTTT. The encoded protein is CASSTQQDTQYF. Together with reference TRBV2 and TRBJ2-3, the CDR3 gives the full variable domain: EPEVTQTPSHQVTQMGQEVILRCVPISNHLYFYWYRQILGQKVEFLVSFYNNEISEKSEIFDDQFSVERPDGSNFTLKIRSTKLEDSAMYFCASSTQQDTQYFGPGTRLTVL.

J is TRBJ1-5 and V is TRBV12-5; weak D call: TRBD1 (5 bases). The length of the CDR3 is 15 residues. Germline loops: CDR1 LGHNT, CDR2 FRNRAP. V was trimmed by 2 bases and J by 3 bases, leaving 11 bases between them. CDR3 amino acids: CASGLTDRTNQPQHF. The CDR3 coding sequence is TGTGCTAGTGGTTTGACCGACAGAACCAATCAGCCCCAGCATTTT.

The CDR3 reads CASSPNRNEQYF. As DNA, the CDR3 is TGTGCCAGCTCACCAAATAGAAACGAGCAGTACTTC. The chain carries TRBV18 and TRBJ2-7; D call uncertain. The CDR3 extends over 12 amino acids. V was trimmed by 2 bases and J by 5 bases, leaving 7 bases between them. The germline V gene has CDR1 KGHSH and CDR2 LQKENI.

This chain connects TRBV11-3 to TRBJ2-1, with 7 bases fitting TRBD2. The CDR3 spans 17 residues. With 1 base clipped from V and 4 bases from J, the junction kept 10 bases outside the gene matches. Germline V lookup: CDR1 SGHNT, CDR2 YENEEA. The CDR3 DNA reads as TGTGCCAGCAGCTTAGGGGCTAGCGGAGGGCTTTACAATGAGCAGTTCTTC. It is translated as CASSLGASGGLYNEQFF.

V usage is TRBV9 and J usage is TRBJ2-1; possibly TRBD2 for D (8 bases). The CDR3 is 13 residues long. Germline loops: CDR1 SGDLS, CDR2 YYNGEE. The ends were cut back, 3 bases at V and 13 bases at J, with 17 bases in the middle. The CDR3 spells CASSAGGTAGQFF. Here the CDR3 DNA reads TGTGCCAGCAGCGCGGGGGGGACAGCTGGCCAGTTCTTC.

V and J are TRBV28 and TRBJ2-7; D ambiguous. The CDR3 has 13 amino acids. V was cut by 4 bases and J by 5 bases, with 12 bases left in between. Germline CDR1 and CDR2: MDHEN and SYDVKM. CDR3 sequence reads: CASSSTSPDEQYF. In DNA form, the CDR3 reads TGTGCCAGCAGTTCAACGTCACCCGACGAGCAGTACTTC.

This sequence joins TRBV18 and TRBJ2-6, with 8 bases identical to TRBD1. CDR1 is KGHSH and CDR2 is LQKENI in the germline V gene. The CDR3 runs to 18 residues. The J segment lost 0 bases and the V segment lost 3 bases, leaving 7 bases of the junction unmatched. CDR3 sequence reads: CASSPRGQGNSGANVLTF. Written as DNA, the CDR3 is TGTGCCAGCTCACCTCGCGGACAGGGTAACTCTGGGGCCAACGTCCTGACTTTC. Looking up the rest from reference TRBV18 and TRBJ2-6 gives the full variable domain: NAGVMQNPRHLVRRRGQEARLRCSPMKGHSHVYWYRQLPEEGLKFMVYLQKENIIDESGMPKERFSAEFPKEGPSILRIQQVVRGDSAAYFCASSPRGQGNSGANVLTFGAGSRLTVL.

The rearrangement joins TRBV10-1 to TRBJ2-7, with D perhaps TRBD1 (6 bases). The length of the CDR3 is 14 residues. The V gene's germline CDR1 is WNHNN and CDR2 SYGVQD (reference sequence). Trimming stripped 2 bases from V and 5 bases from J, with 13 bases between. The CDR3 nucleotides are TGCGCCAGCAGTGAGCCTTCACAGGGCGACGAGCAGTACTTC. Residues: CASSEPSQGDEQYF.

The J gene is TRBJ2-3, the V gene TRBV28; D not certain. Germline lookup yields CDR1 MDHEN and CDR2 SYDVKM. The CDR3 loop spans 14 amino acids. V lost 2 bases to trimming and J lost 8 bases, with 14 bases between them. This chain's CDR3 is CASSLVRERVTQYF. As DNA, the CDR3 is TGTGCCAGCAGTTTAGTCCGAGAACGGGTTACGCAGTATTTT.

This clone showed up just a few times. The V call is TRBV7-9, the J call TRBJ1-6; TRBD1 matches 9 bases. Losses at the gene ends were 6 bases for V and 9 bases for J; bases not matched to a gene: 9. Germline V gene sequence: CDR1 SEHNR, CDR2 FQNEAQ (reference sequence). The CDR3 runs to 15 residues. Here the CDR3 reads CASRAGTGPISPLHF. As DNA, the CDR3 is TGTGCCAGCAGGGCCGGGACAGGGCCGATTTCACCCCTCCACTTT.

The V call is TRBV7-2, the J call TRBJ1-5; D perhaps matches TRBD1 (5 bases). Deletions cut 2 bases from V and 4 bases from J, with 9 bases between. CDR1 and CDR2 from the germline V gene are SGHTA and FQGNSA. This CDR3 comprises 14 residues. The CDR3 sequence is CASSLYGGNQPQHF. The CDR3, as DNA: TGTGCCAGCAGCTTATACGGGGGTAATCAGCCCCAGCATTTT.

The chain uses TRBV28 and TRBJ1-5, with D perhaps TRBD1 (5 bases). CDR3 size: 17 residues. The germline V gene has CDR1 MDHEN and CDR2 SYDVKM. The V gene lost 6 bases and the J gene lost 2 bases, with 20 bases spanning the gap. The CDR3 coding sequence is TGTGCCAGCAGGCAAATCTTCGGGACGGTAGGCAATCAGCCCCAGCATTTT. Amino acids: CASRQIFGTVGNQPQHF.

V is TRBV4-1 and J is TRBJ2-1; TRBD2 is a possible D gene (5 bases). Trimming took off 0 bases at V and 8 bases at J, with 11 bases between the two ends. The CDR3 consists of 14 residues. CDR1 is MGHRA and CDR2 is YSYEKL in the germline V gene. The CDR3, as DNA: TGCGCCAGCAGCCAAGATCCCCTAGCAGATGAGCAGTTCTTC. This sequence encodes CASSQDPLADEQFF.

The chain combines TRBV18 with TRBJ2-5, with D possibly being TRBD2 (6 bases). The tail of the sequence fits TRBJ2-7 better, so the J call may be wrong. The CDR3 extends over 14 amino acids. Germline V CDR1 and CDR2: KGHSH, LQKENI. DNA for the CDR3: TGTGCCAGCTCACTGACTAGGAGTTCGTACGAGCAGTACTTC. It encodes CASSLTRSSYEQYF.

The rearrangement uses TRBV19 and TRBJ2-7, with TRBD1 identical over 10 bases. Germline-derived CDR1 and CDR2 are LNHDA and SQIVND (reference sequence). This CDR3 comprises 14 residues. V shed 6 bases, J shed 2 bases, and the junction held 4 bases outside the gene matches. This chain's CDR3 is CASSIGTGAYEQYF. The CDR3 DNA is TGTGCCAGTAGCATCGGGACAGGGGCCTACGAGCAGTACTTC.

The chain has TRBV5-1 and TRBJ1-5; D gene ambiguous. Germline CDR1 and CDR2: SGHRS and YFSETQ. The CDR3 contains 15 residues. Trimming stripped 1 base from V and 3 bases from J, with 11 bases between. CDR3 bases: TGCGCCAGCAGCTTGAATTCGGGGATCAATCAGCCCCAGCATTTT. Its protein is CASSLNSGINQPQHF.

The rearrangement links TRBV27 to TRBJ2-6; D remains ambiguous. The germline V gene has CDR1 MNHEY and CDR2 SMNVEV (reference sequence). CDR3 length: 13 amino acids. V lost 2 bases and J lost 3, with 2 bases in between. Here the CDR3 DNA reads TGTGCCAGCAGTTTAAGTGGGGCCAACGTCCTGACTTTC. Translation: CASSLSGANVLTF.

The chain carries TRBV4-2 and TRBJ2-2; perhaps D is TRBD1 or TRBD2 (7 bases each). The CDR3 covers 17 residues. V lost 1 base, J lost 2 bases, and 14 bases lay in between. Germline V gene sequence: CDR1 LGHNA, CDR2 YNFKEQ. CDR3 loop: CASSQAGGDSNTGELFF. The DNA for the CDR3 is TGTGCCAGCAGCCAAGCTGGGGGGGACAGCAACACCGGGGAGCTGTTTTTT.

The chain's CDR3 is CASSERQGLEQFF. CDR3 nucleotides: TGTGCCAGCAGTGAACGACAGGGTTTGGAGCAGTTCTTC. V is TRBV6-1 and J is TRBJ2-1; 7 nucleotides align to TRBD1. CDR3 length: 13 residues. After removal of 2 bases from V and 10 bases from J, the junction contained 5 bases not matched to a gene. Germline CDR1 and CDR2: MNHNS and SASEGT.

The CDR3 region is CASSGGIAATGELFF. The CDR3 nucleotides are TGTGCCAGCAGCGGAGGAATAGCGGCCACCGGGGAGCTGTTTTTT. V is TRBV9 and J is TRBJ2-2, with D possibly being TRBD2 (6 bases). This CDR3 is built from 15 residues. Trimming shortened V by 3 bases and J by 4 bases, and 13 bases separated the two germline ends. Germline V lookup: CDR1 SGDLS, CDR2 YYNGEE.